This TCR beta chain was retrieved from a study of shared T cell receptors in the human thymus. The method was immunoSEQ multiplex PCR; TCRdb's version includes in-frame clones alone and lacks a portion of them. The sample includes 600,000 to 900,000 clones, 70% to 90% of them seen just once. Germline loops: CDR1 SGDLS, CDR2 YYNGEE. The CDR3 spans 14 residues. With V trimmed by 5 bases and J by 6 bases, 10 bases remained unmatched. This sample also belongs to another study, concerning human thymus T cells.

Material: thymocytes. The receptor comes from a girl under three years old with a congenital heart defect. The chain is built from TRBV9 and TRBJ1-2; 7 bases line up with TRBD1. The CDR3, as DNA: TGTGCCAGCAGAGGGGGCAGGGCAAAAGATGGCTACACCTTC. Encoded protein: CASRGGRAKDGYTF.